This T cell receptor beta chain emerged from a study of T-cell reconstitution after alpha-beta-depleted transplantation in children. Germline V gene sequence: CDR1 DFQATT, CDR2 SNEGSKA (reference sequence). V lost 7 bases and J 11 bases, leaving 14 bases between the germline ends. There are 10 residues in the CDR3. During its preparation, the TCRbeta library received unique molecular identifiers. One entry per CDR3 protein results from TCRdb running MiXCR on the PCR reads. The sample comprises about 230,000 distinct CDR3 sequences, around 9.5% of which are singletons, and about 6.2% rests with the top ten.

The sequences come from PBMCs from the stem cell graft donor, collected from the stem cell graft. This clonotype was sampled from a human donor who donated a stem cell graft to a child with acute lymphoblastic leukemia. The chain has TRBV20-1 and TRBJ1-1; no clear D. The CDR3 region has the DNA TGCAGTGGAGGGCCCCCTGGGGCTTTCTTT. Translated: CSGGPPGAFF.